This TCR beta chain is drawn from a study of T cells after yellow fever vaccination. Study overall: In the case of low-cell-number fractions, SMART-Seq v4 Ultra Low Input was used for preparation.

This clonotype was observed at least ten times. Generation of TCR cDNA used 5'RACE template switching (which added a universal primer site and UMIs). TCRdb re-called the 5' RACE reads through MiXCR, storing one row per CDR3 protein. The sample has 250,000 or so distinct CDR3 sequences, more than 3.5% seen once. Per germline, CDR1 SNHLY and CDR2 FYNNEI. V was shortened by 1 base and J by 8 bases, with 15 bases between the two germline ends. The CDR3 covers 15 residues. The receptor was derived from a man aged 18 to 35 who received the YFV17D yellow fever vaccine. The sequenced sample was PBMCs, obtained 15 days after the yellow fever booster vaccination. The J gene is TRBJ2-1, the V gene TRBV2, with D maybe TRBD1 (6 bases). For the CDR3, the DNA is TGTGCCAGCAGTGAAGGGGGGACATCTTACGATGAGCAGTTCTTC. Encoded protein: CASSEGGTSYDEQFF.